These T cell receptor beta chains were read from a single sample in a study of T cell repertoires in cytomegalovirus infection. MiXCR, run by TCRdb on the reads, gives a single entry per CDR3 protein. The data hold approximately 990,000 distinct CDR3 sequences, with about a third observed a single time. Their recognized antigens are unknown. The specimen was cultured CD8+ T cells from PBMCs, collected from culture after CMV antigen stimulation. All receptors come from a human donor in good health (CMV status not recorded). Some clones in this sample may be carry-over from other donors' samples. Both conserved end residues are part of each CDR3. The D gene is left open where the match is weak. Only some rows state a clone size, as once, few, many or a class for expanded clones.

J gene	D gene	clone size	V gene	CDR3 DNA	CDR3 protein
TRBJ2-1	-	many	TRBV7-8	TGTGCCAGCAGCTTAGATGTCGTGGGGGCCATCTACAATGAGCAGTTCTTC	CASSLDVVGAIYNEQFF
TRBJ1-4	-	few	TRBV7-9	TGTGCCAGCACCTGGAACCGAGATAATGAAAAACTGTTTTTT	CASTWNRDNEKLFF
TRBJ2-7	-	few	TRBV4-1	TGCGCCAGCAGCCTATCGGGACCCAGTGAGCAGTACTTC	CASSLSGPSEQYF
TRBJ2-3	-	-	TRBV28	TGTGCCAGCAGCAGGGGACGGTTTAGCACAGATACGCAGTATTTT	CASSRGRFSTDTQYF
TRBJ1-1	-	few	TRBV12-3/TRBV12-4	TGTGCCAGCAGTTTAAGGGGGGGGGAAACTGAAGCTTTCTTT	CASSLRGGETEAFF
TRBJ1-1	-	few	TRBV20-1	TGCAGTGCTAGAGTTGGACATATGAACACTGAAGCTTTCTTT	CSARVGHMNTEAFF
TRBJ1-2	-	few	TRBV5-6	TGTGCCAGCAGTGCCTCCATCCTAAGGACAGCGGCTCGGGGCTACACCTTC	CASSASILRTAARGYTF
TRBJ1-1	-	-	TRBV19	TGTGCCAGTATCGACTGGGGGGGCGGCACTGAAGCTTTCTTT	CASIDWGGGTEAFF
TRBJ2-5	TRBD2	once	TRBV7-6	TGTGCCGGCAGCTTAGCGGTAGCGGGGCTCCAAGAGACCCAGTACTTC	CAGSLAVAGLQETQYF
TRBJ1-5	-	-	TRBV6-2/TRBV6-3	TGTGCCAGCAGTTACTCCCAAATGAAGCCCCAGCATTTT	CASSYSQMKPQHF
TRBJ2-1	TRBD2	-	TRBV7-6	TGTGTCAGCAGCTTTGGTCTAGCGGGGGGGCCAAAGTACAATGAGCAGTTCTTC	CVSSFGLAGGPKYNEQFF
TRBJ1-1	-	once	TRBV12-3/TRBV12-4	TGTGCCAGCAGATTAGGAGACAGGCCTGAAGCTTTCTTT	CASRLGDRPEAFF
TRBJ1-1	-	few	TRBV12-3/TRBV12-4	TGTGCCAGCAGCCCAGAGGAGGAATCTGAAGCTTTCTTT	CASSPEEESEAFF
TRBJ1-2	-	-	TRBV2	TGTGCCGGGGAAGGACAGACTCAATCGACGAACTATGGCTACACCTTC	CAGEGQTQSTNYGYTF
TRBJ1-5	-	few	TRBV2	TGTGCCAGCTGGGAGGGCAGGGCCGGTCAGCCCCAGCATTTT	CASWEGRAGQPQHF
TRBJ2-1	TRBD2	-	TRBV11-2	TGTGCCAGCAGCTTAGACCCTAGCGGGGTAAATGAGCAGTTCTTC	CASSLDPSGVNEQFF